The 15 T cell receptor beta chains listed next were all sequenced from one sample in a study of metastatic and nonmetastatic thyroid tumors. All patients were treatment-naive before thyroid surgery. Via MiXCR, TCRdb re-called the PCR reads. This sample has over 15,000 clones; 33% occur once, and the top ten carry 9.5% to 15%. Sequenced: tumor tissue. Receptors were obtained from a male donor with papillary thyroid cancer or a benign thyroid nodule (not recorded which). Some clones in this sample may be carry-over from other donors' samples.

This clone appeared many times. The chain joins TRBV20-1 to TRBJ2-5, with 9 bases fitting TRBD1. The junction had 13 bases not matched to a gene; V was cut back by 6 bases and J by 5 bases. CDR1 is DFQATT and CDR2 is SNEGSKA in the germline V gene (reference sequence). There are 15 residues in the CDR3. CDR3 sequence reads: CSALLTTGGSETQYF. DNA for the CDR3: TGCAGTGCCCTCCTAACTACAGGGGGCAGTGAGACCCAGTACTTC.

The V call is TRBV11-1, the J call TRBJ2-3, with 7 bases matching TRBD2. J was trimmed by 10 bases and V by 5 bases; bases with no gene match: 15. The germline gives CDR1 SGHAT, CDR2 FQDESV (reference sequence). CDR3 length equals 15 residues. The CDR3 DNA reads as TGTGCCAGCAGCACCCGGGGTCGCGGGAGCGATCCGCAGTATTTT. Its protein product is CASSTRGRGSDPQYF.

The chain joins TRBV5-1 to TRBJ2-7, with TRBD1 as a possible D gene (5 bases). The CDR3 is made up of 14 amino acids. The V and J ends lost 1 base and 2 bases respectively, with 10 bases between them. Germline V CDR1 and CDR2: SGHRS, YFSETQ. The CDR3 reads CASSLFDSTYEQYF. The DNA for the CDR3 is TGCGCCAGCAGCTTGTTCGACAGCACCTACGAGCAGTACTTC.

Relative to its sample, this clone is medium-sized. The CDR3 DNA is TGTGCCAGCAGTGAAAATAGGGGGGGTGGCTACACCTTC. This gives the protein CASSENRGGGYTF. The genes are TRBV2 and TRBJ1-2, with a possible D match to TRBD1 (6 bases). In germline, CDR1 is SNHLY, CDR2 FYNNEI. V lost 2 bases and J 7 bases, leaving 11 bases between the germline ends. The CDR3 runs to 13 residues.

In its sample, this clone was seen once. The chain uses TRBV2 and TRBJ2-3, with D tentatively TRBD2 (6 bases). Germline CDR1 reads SNHLY; CDR2 reads FYNNEI. CDR3 length: 14 amino acids. The V gene lost 7 bases and the J gene lost 11 bases, with 22 bases spanning the gap. CDR3 loop: CASKTRGGTYRQYF. In DNA form, the CDR3 reads TGTGCCAGCAAGACTAGGGGTGGGACTTATAGGCAGTATTTT.

Note on this clone: At one boundary the junction diverges from the germline segment, which might be a read error. The same CDR3 also results from other DNA sequences found in this sample. The CDR3 bases are TGTGCCAGCAGTTTATTTTGGTCCGGGGAGCTGTTCTTT. Amino acids: CASSLFWSGELFF. The chain recombines TRBV28 with TRBJ2-2; TRBD2 might be the D (5 bases). The germline V gene encodes CDR1 MDHEN and CDR2 SYDVKM. This CDR3 is 13 amino acids long.

On this clone: Its ends do not fully match the called genes, so a read error is possible. CDR3 protein: CARRGEDRYNSRLHF. The CDR3 DNA reads as TGCGCCAGGAGAGGCGAGGACAGGTATAATTCACGCCTCCACTTT. V gene TRBV5-1 combines with J gene TRBJ1-6; 7 nucleotides match TRBD1. There are 15 residues in the CDR3. CDR1 is SGHRS and CDR2 is YFSETQ in the germline V gene.

This clone was counted ten times or more. The chain links TRBV28 to TRBJ1-1; tentative D call: TRBD1 (5 bases). In germline, CDR1 is MDHEN, CDR2 SYDVKM. The V and J ends lost 6 bases and 3 bases respectively, with 20 bases between them. This CDR3 has 16 amino acids. DNA for the CDR3: TGTGCCAGCAGGCCCACGACGAGGGGAAGGGACACTGAAGCTTTCTTT. It translates to CASRPTTRGRDTEAFF. The full variable domain, with the rest looked up from reference TRBV28 and TRBJ1-1, is DVKVTQSSRYLVKRTGEKVFLECVQDMDHENMFWYRQDPGLGLRLIYFSYDVKMKEKGDIPEGYSVSREKKERFSLILESASTNQTSMYLCASRPTTRGRDTEAFFGQGTRLTVV.

A note on this clone: The junction shows a germline mismatch at one end, possibly a read error. The rearrangement uses TRBV30 and TRBJ2-6; D is perhaps TRBD1 (5 bases). Germline V gene data show CDR1 as GTSNPN and CDR2 as SVGIG (reference sequence). This CDR3 spans 16 amino acids. CDR3 sequence reads: CAWSSPLGNGANVLAF. As DNA, the CDR3 is TGTGCCTGGAGTAGTCCGCTGGGGAATGGGGCCAACGTCCTGGCTTTC.

This clone was observed many times. The V gene is TRBV28, the J gene TRBJ1-5, with unresolved D. V was trimmed by 2 bases and J by 6 bases, leaving 14 bases between them. The CDR3 has 15 amino acids. Germline V CDR1 and CDR2: MDHEN, SYDVKM. The CDR3: CASSLGGLSGQPQHF. The CDR3 region has the DNA TGTGCCAGCAGTTTAGGAGGACTGTCTGGTCAGCCCCAGCATTTT.

The sample holds many counts of this clone. The gene calls are TRBV5-1 and TRBJ2-7, with 8 bases that match TRBD2. Unmatched junction bases numbered 16, after V lost 2 bases and J lost 3 bases. Per germline, CDR1 SGHRS and CDR2 YFSETQ. This CDR3 is built from 18 residues. The CDR3 protein is CASSFLPGRAGEFYEQYF. The CDR3 region has the DNA TGCGCCAGCAGCTTTCTCCCGGGACGAGCGGGAGAATTCTACGAGCAGTACTTC.

Concerning this clone: It is likely a read error, because the conserved phenylalanine at the end of the CDR3 is missing. It is unclear where the CDR3 begins or ends on the DNA, so no DNA is shown, and the CDR3 is as TCRdb lists it. This rearrangement joins TRBV7-3 to TRBJ2-2; TRBD1 is the table's D call and was not checked against the DNA. The CDR3 is 15 amino acids in total, end residues counted. Germline V gene lookup returns CDR1 SGHTA and CDR2 FQGTGA. Here the CDR3 reads CARSLITGGSGELFL.

This clone was recorded at least ten times. The chain uses TRBV29-1 and TRBJ1-1; 10 bases agree with TRBD1. Germline values: CDR1 SQVTM, CDR2 ANQGSEA. V dropped 4 bases and J dropped 7; count of bases not matched to a gene: 9. CDR3 length: 14 residues. Here the CDR3 DNA reads TGCAGCGTTGTTGATTCGGGGACAGGGGATGAAGCTTTCTTT. Protein sequence: CSVVDSGTGDEAFF.

This chain links TRBV20-1 with TRBJ2-7; 7 nucleotides match TRBD2. The CDR3 runs to 17 residues. Germline values: CDR1 DFQATT, CDR2 SNEGSKA (reference sequence). J lost 3 bases, V lost 0 bases, and 14 bases had no gene match. In nucleotides, the CDR3 is TGCAGTGCTAGAGATTCGGGGAGGGAGGAGTTCTTCTACGAGCAGTACTTC. Protein product: CSARDSGREEFFYEQYF.

The rearrangement joins TRBV6-1 to TRBJ1-1; D unresolved. V lost 5 bases, J lost 0 bases, and 19 bases lay in between. The CDR3 sequence is 17 residues long. Per the germline V gene, CDR1 is MNHNS and CDR2 is SASEGT. In DNA, the CDR3 is TGTGCCAGCAGTAGACTTTCGGCGGCCCGCATGAACACTGAAGCTTTCTTT. Translating it yields CASSRLSAARMNTEAFF.